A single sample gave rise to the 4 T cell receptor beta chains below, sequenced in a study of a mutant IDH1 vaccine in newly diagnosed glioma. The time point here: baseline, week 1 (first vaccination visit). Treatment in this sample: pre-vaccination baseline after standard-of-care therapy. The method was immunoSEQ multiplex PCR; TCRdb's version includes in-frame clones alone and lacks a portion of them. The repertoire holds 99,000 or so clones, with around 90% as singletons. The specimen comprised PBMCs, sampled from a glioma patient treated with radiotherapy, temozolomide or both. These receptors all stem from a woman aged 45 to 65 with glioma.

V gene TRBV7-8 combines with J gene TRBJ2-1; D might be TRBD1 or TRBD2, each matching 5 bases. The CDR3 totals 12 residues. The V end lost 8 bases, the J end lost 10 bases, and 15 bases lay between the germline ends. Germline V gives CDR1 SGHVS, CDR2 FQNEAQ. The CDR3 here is CASHPGAGEQFF. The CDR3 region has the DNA TGTGCCAGCCACCCCGGGGCAGGGGAGCAGTTCTTC. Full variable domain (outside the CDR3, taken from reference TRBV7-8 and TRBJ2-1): GAGVSQSPRYKVAKRGQDVALRCDPISGHVSLFWYQQALGQGPEFLTYFQNEAQLDKSGLPSDRFFAERPEGSVSTLKIQRTQQEDSAVYLCASHPGAGEQFFGPGTRLTVL.

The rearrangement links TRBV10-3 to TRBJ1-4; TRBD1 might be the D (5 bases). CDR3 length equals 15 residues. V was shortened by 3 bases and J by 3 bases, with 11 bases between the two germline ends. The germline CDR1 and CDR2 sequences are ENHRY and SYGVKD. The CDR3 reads CAISDRGDPNEKLFF. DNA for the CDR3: TGTGCCATCAGTGATAGAGGGGATCCTAATGAAAAACTGTTTTTT.

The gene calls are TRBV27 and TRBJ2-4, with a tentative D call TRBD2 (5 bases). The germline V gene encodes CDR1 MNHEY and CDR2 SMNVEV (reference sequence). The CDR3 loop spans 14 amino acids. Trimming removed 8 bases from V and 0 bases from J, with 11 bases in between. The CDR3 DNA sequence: TGTGCCAGCCGGGATGGGCTAGCCAAAAACATTCAGTACTTC. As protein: CASRDGLAKNIQYF.

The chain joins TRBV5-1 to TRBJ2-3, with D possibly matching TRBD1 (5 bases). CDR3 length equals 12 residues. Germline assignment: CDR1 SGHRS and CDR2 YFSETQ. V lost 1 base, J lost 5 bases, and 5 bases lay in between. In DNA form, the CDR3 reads TGCGCCAGCAGCTTGAGGGGAGATACGCAGTATTTT. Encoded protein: CASSLRGDTQYF.